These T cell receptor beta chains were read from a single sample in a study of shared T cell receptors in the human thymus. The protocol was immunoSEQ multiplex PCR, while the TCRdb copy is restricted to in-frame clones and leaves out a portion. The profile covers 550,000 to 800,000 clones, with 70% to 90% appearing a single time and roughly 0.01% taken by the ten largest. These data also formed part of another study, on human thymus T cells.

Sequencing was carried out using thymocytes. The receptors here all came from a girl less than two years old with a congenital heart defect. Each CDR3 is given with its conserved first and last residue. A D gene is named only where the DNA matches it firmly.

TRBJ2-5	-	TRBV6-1	TGTGCCAGCAGTGCCTACGGGACCCAGTACTTC	CASSAYGTQYF
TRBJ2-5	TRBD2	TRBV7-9	TGTGCCAGCAGCCAATTACGGGGGGACCAAGAGACCCAGTACTTC	CASSQLRGDQETQYF
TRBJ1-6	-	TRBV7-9	TGTGCCAGCATTGGCCAGGGGAGCGGTTCACCCCTCCACTTT	CASIGQGSGSPLHF
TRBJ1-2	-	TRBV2	TGTGCCAGCAGTGACCCTGACCCCCCAGGCTATGGCTACACCTTC	CASSDPDPPGYGYTF
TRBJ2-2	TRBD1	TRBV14	TGTGCCAGCAGCCAGACAGGGGCGGCGAACACCGGGGAGCTGTTTTTT	CASSQTGAANTGELFF
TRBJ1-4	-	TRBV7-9	TGTGCCAGCAGCTTAAGGGGGGGGGACCTCCCTGAGACTAATGAAAAACTGTTTTTT	CASSLRGGDLPETNEKLFF
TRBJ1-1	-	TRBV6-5	TGTGCCAGCAGAAAGGGGTCGGGCGGACACACTGAAGCTTTCTTT	CASRKGSGGHTEAFF
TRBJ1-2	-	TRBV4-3	TGCGCCAGCAGCCAAGATCCAGGGGTTGACTATGGCTACACCTTC	CASSQDPGVDYGYTF
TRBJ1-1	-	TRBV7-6	TGTGCCAGCAGCTTATCGGGTCCCAAGGTCGCTGAAGCTTTCTTT	CASSLSGPKVAEAFF
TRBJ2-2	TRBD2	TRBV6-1	TGTGCCAGCAGTGGGGGCGGGGGTGAGGGGACCGGGGAGCTGTTTTTT	CASSGGGGEGTGELFF